The source of this T cell receptor beta chain is a study of response to subunit inactivated influenza vaccine. On this clonotype: The antigen is not known.

Overall study findings and caveats: Authors suggested each seasonal flu vaccination may recruit only limited numbers of new T cells.

In TCRdb, the RT-PCR reads were re-called with MiXCR into one record per CDR3 protein. The table lists about 610,000 distinct CDR3 sequences, 14% of them singletons, with approximately 12% in the top ten. From germline, CDR1 is SGHTA and CDR2 FQGNSA. The CDR3 consists of 20 residues. V was cut by 0 bases and J by 2 bases, with 25 bases left in between. This chain uses TRBV7-2 with TRBJ1-1; the D gene is possibly TRBD1 (5 bases). Sequencing was performed on PBMCs from blood, taken 11 to 12 days after vaccination. This clonotype was obtained from a man aged 50-59 years who received an inactivated influenza vaccine. The CDR3, as DNA: TGTGCCAGCAGCTTAGCGATCTTCGGTTTCCAGGGAGGCGTCAACACTGAAGCTTTCTTT. Its translation: CASSLAIFGFQGGVNTEAFF.